This entry concerns a single TCR beta chain. Its antigen is still unknown. This sample stems from a study of T cells in Graves' hyperthyroidism and ophthalmopathy. TCR beta CDR3 regions were amplified from RNA. The primer set for the first-round RT-PCR of the TCR CDR3 was HTBI. TCRdb reprocessed the multiplex PCR reads with MiXCR, giving one entry per CDR3 protein. The sample comprises about 510,000 distinct CDR3 sequences, 13% to 15% of which are singletons, and approximately 15% rests with the top ten. Study conclusions and caveats: Expanded thyroid clonotypes (above 0.001) were mostly also found in blood.

After removal of 0 bases from V and 5 bases from J, the junction contained 5 bases not matched to a gene. CDR3 length: 15 residues. The germline gives CDR1 MGHDK, CDR2 SYGVNS. Sequenced sample: blood. This receptor was taken from a woman in her forties with Graves' hyperthyroidism. The chain combines TRBV25-1 with TRBJ2-3; 7 positions match TRBD1. The CDR3 DNA is TGTGCCAGCAGTGAATATGAAGGGGGCGTAGATACGCAGTATTTT. This sequence encodes CASSEYEGGVDTQYF.